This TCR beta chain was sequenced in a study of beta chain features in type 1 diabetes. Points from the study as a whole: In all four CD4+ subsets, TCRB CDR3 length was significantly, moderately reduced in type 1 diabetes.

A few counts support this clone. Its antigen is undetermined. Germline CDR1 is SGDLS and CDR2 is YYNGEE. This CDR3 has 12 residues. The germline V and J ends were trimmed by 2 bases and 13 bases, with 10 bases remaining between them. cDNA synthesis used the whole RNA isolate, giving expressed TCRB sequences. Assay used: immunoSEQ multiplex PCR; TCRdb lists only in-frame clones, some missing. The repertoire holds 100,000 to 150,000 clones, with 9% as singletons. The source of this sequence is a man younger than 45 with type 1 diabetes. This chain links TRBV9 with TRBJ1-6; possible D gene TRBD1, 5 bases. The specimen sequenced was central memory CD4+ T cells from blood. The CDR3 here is CASSVGAWPLHF. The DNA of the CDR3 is TGTGCCAGCAGCGTTGGGGCCTGGCCCCTCCACTTT.